This TCR beta chain was retrieved from a study of blood T cell repertoires in COVID-19. Study as a whole: Specimens from acute and convalescent COVID-19 originated in the United States, Italy and Spain. PBMCs, B-cell-depleted T cells, or T cells were the source of the cDNA or gDNA that made up the material.

Assay used: immunoSEQ multiplex PCR; TCRdb lists only in-frame clones, some missing. The sample lists about 91,000 clones; about four fifths were seen once. The CDR3 is made up of 16 amino acids. Germline CDR1 is SGDLS and CDR2 is YYNGEE. The V and J ends lost 0 bases and 1 base respectively, with 12 bases between them. This clonotype was obtained from a woman over 75 with acute or convalescent COVID-19. Sequencing input: peripheral blood. This chain joins TRBV9 and TRBJ2-3; tentative D call: TRBD2 (6 bases). CDR3 amino acids: CASSVGTSGGTDTQYF. The CDR3 DNA is TGTGCCAGCAGCGTAGGGACCTCGGGGGGCACAGATACGCAGTATTTT.